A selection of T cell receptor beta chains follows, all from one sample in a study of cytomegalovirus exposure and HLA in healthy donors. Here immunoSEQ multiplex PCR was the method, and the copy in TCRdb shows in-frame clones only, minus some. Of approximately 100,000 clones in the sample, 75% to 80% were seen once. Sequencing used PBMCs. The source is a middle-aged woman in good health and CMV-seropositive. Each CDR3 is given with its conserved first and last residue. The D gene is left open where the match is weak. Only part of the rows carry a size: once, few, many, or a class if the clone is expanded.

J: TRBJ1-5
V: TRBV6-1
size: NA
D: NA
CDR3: CASGFGSNQPQHF
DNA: TGTGCCAGCGGTTTCGGGAGCAATCAGCCCCAGCATTTT

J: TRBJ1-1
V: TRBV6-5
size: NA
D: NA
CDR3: CASSYSITANTEAFF
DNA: TGTGCCAGCAGTTACTCGATTACAGCGAACACTGAAGCTTTCTTT

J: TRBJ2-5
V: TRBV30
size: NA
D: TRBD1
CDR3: CAWTGGGKTQYF
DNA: TGTGCCTGGACAGGGGGCGGAAAGACCCAGTACTTC

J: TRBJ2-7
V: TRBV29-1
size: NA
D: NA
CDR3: CSVSGTQGSYEQYF
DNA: TGCAGCGTTTCCGGGACTCAAGGGTCCTACGAGCAGTACTTC

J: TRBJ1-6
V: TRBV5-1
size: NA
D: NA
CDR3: CASSLDGSSYNSPLHF
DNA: TGCGCCAGCAGCCTGGACGGGAGCTCCTATAATTCACCCCTCCACTTT

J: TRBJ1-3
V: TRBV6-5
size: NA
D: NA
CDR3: CASSRQTGNTIYF
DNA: TGTGCCAGCAGTCGACAGACTGGAAACACCATATATTTT

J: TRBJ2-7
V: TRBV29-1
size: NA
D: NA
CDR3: CSVEGRGVNEQYF
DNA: TGCAGCGTTGAAGGCAGGGGAGTAAACGAGCAGTACTTC

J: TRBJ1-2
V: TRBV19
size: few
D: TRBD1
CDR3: CASSIEGTGTGYGYTF
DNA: TGTGCCAGTAGTATCGAGGGGACCGGGACAGGCTATGGCTACACCTTC

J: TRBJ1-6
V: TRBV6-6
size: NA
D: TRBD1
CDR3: CASKGTGGSYNSPLHF
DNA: TGTGCCAGCAAGGGGACAGGGGGCTCCTATAATTCACCCCTCCACTTT

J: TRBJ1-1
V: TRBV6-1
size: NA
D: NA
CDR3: CASSSEPGRNTEAFF
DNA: TGTGCCAGCAGTTCAGAACCGGGGAGGAACACTGAAGCTTTCTTT

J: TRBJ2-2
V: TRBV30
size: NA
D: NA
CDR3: CAWTSDLTHTGELFF
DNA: TGTGCCTGGACCTCCGACTTAACTCACACCGGGGAGCTGTTTTTT

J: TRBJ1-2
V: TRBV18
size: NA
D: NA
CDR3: CASSREQGLEGGYTF
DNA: TGTGCCAGCTCCCGGGAACAGGGCCTCGAGGGGGGCTACACCTTC

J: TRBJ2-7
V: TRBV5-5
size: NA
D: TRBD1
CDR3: CASSPDRGPYEQYF
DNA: TGTGCCAGCAGCCCCGACAGGGGGCCCTACGAGCAGTACTTC

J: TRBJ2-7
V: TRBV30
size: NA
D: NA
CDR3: CAWSEGVGPLEQYF
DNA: TGTGCCTGGAGTGAGGGGGTTGGCCCGTTGGAGCAGTACTTC

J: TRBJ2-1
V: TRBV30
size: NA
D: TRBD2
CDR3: CASATSGGAYEQFF
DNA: TGTGCCTCCGCCACTAGCGGGGGGGCCTATGAGCAGTTCTTC

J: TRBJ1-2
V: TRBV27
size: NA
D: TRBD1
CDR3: CASSRTGFLYGYTF
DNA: TGTGCCAGCAGTCGGACAGGGTTCCTCTATGGCTACACCTTC

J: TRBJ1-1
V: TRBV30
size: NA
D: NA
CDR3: CAWSVQDEAFF
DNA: TGTGCCTGGAGTGTACAGGATGAAGCTTTCTTT

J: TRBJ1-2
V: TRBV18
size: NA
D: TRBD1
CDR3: CVSSPYGTGDGYTF
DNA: TGTGTCAGCTCACCGTATGGGACAGGGGATGGCTACACCTTC

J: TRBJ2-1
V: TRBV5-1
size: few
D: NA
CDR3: CASSLGDSAHSYNEQFF
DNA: TGCGCCAGCAGCTTGGGGGACTCCGCACACTCCTACAATGAGCAGTTCTTC

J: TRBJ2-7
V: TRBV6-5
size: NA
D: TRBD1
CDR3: CASSLNDRGLYEQYF
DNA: TGTGCCAGCAGTCTTAATGACAGGGGACTCTACGAGCAGTACTTC

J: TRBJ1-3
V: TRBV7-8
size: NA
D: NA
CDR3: CASSSVVSGNTIYF
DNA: TGTGCCAGCAGTTCGGTAGTCTCTGGAAACACCATATATTTT

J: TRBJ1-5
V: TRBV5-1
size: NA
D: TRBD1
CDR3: CASTPTGAGNQPQHF
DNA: TGCGCCAGCACCCCGACAGGGGCGGGCAATCAGCCCCAGCATTTT

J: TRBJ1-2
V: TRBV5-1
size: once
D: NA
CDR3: CASSPGDGTYGYTF
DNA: TGCGCCAGCAGCCCGGGGGACGGAACCTATGGCTACACCTTC

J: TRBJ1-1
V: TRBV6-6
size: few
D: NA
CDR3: CASTTSGVWNTEAFF
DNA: TGTGCCAGCACAACCTCGGGAGTATGGAACACTGAAGCTTTCTTT

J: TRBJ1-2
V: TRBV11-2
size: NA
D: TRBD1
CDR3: CASSPLDRGRDGYTF
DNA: TGTGCCAGCAGCCCCCTAGACAGGGGGCGGGATGGCTACACCTTC

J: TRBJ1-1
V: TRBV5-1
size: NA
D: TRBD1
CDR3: CASSRGQGAINTEAFF
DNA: TGCGCCAGCAGCAGAGGACAGGGGGCTATAAACACTGAAGCTTTCTTT

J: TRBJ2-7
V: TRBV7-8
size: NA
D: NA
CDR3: CASSSRVVKQYF
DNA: TGTGCCAGCAGCTCCCGAGTTGTGAAGCAGTACTTC

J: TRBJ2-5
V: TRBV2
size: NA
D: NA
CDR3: CASSGRRDQETQYF
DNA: TGTGCCAGCAGTGGTAGAAGAGACCAAGAGACCCAGTACTTC

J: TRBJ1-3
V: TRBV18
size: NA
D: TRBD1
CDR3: CASSPPGQGSSGNTIYF
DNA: TGTGCCAGCTCACCTCCGGGACAGGGAAGCTCTGGAAACACCATATATTTT

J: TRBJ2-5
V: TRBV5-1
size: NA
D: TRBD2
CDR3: CASSLGRGGGETQYF
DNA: TGCGCCAGCAGCTTGGGACGGGGGGGCGGAGAGACCCAGTACTTC

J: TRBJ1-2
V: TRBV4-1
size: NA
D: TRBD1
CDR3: CASSQTGSYGYTF
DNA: TGCGCCAGCAGCCAGACAGGGAGCTATGGCTACACCTTC

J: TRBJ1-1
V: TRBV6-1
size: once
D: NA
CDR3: CASISAQGRNTEAFF
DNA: TGTGCCAGCATCTCCGCACAGGGCCGGAACACTGAAGCTTTCTTT

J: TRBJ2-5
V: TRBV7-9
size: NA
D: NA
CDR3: CASSPQRLLQETQYF
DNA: TGTGCCAGCAGTCCCCAGAGGCTATTGCAAGAGACCCAGTACTTC

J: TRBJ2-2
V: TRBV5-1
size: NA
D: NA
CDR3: CASRSPGNTGELFF
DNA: TGCGCCAGCCGCAGCCCGGGGAACACCGGGGAGCTGTTTTTT

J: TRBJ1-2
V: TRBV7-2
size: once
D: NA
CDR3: CASSLELGGYTF
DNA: TGTGCCAGCAGCTTAGAGCTAGGTGGCTACACCTTC

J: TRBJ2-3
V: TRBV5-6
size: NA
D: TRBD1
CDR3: CASSQGESTDTQYF
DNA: TGTGCCAGCAGCCAGGGGGAAAGCACAGATACGCAGTATTTT

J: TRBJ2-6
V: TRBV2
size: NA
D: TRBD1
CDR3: CASSPDRAGANVLTF
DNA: TGTGCCAGCAGCCCCGACAGGGCTGGGGCCAACGTCCTGACTTTC

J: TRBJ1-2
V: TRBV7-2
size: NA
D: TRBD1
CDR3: CASSLAPGTGTYGYTF
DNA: TGTGCCAGCAGCTTAGCCCCCGGGACAGGGACCTATGGCTACACCTTC

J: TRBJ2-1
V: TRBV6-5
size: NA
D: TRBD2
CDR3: CASSYSKLAGFEQFF
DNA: TGTGCCAGCAGTTACTCGAAACTAGCGGGGTTCGAGCAGTTCTTC

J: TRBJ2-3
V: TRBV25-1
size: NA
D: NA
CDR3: CASSEYLGEADTQYF
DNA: TGTGCCAGCAGTGAATATTTAGGAGAGGCAGATACGCAGTATTTT

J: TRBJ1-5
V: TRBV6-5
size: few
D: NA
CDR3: CASSERLGGNQPQHF
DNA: TGTGCCAGCAGCGAGAGACTCGGGGGTAATCAGCCCCAGCATTTT

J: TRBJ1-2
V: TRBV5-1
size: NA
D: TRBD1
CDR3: CASSGTGWYGYTF
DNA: TGCGCCAGCAGCGGGACAGGGTGGTATGGCTACACCTTC

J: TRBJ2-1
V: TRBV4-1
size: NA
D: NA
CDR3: CASSQGTAGRLSNEQFF
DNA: TGCGCCAGCAGCCAAGGGACGGCGGGTAGGCTAAGCAATGAGCAGTTCTTC

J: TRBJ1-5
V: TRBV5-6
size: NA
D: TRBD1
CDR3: CASSPGQAGQPQHF
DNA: TGTGCCAGCAGCCCTGGACAGGCGGGCCAGCCCCAGCATTTT

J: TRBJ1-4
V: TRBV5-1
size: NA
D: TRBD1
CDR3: CASSSQGVGEKLFF
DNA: TGCGCCAGCAGCTCACAGGGGGTGGGGGAAAAACTGTTTTTT

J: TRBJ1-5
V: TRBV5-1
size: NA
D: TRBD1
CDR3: CASSLGQGGQPQHF
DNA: TGCGCCAGCAGTCTAGGACAGGGCGGTCAGCCCCAGCATTTT

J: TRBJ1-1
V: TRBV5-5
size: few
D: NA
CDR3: CASSLLVGRGSTEAFF
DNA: TGTGCCAGCAGCTTATTGGTTGGCAGGGGAAGCACTGAAGCTTTCTTT

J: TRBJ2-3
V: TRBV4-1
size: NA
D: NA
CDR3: CASGTSNVDF
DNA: TGCGCCTCGGGGACATCGAATGTGGATTTT

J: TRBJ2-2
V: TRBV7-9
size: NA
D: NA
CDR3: CASSLRSATGELFF
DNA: TGTGCCAGCAGCTTACGGTCCGCAACCGGGGAGCTGTTTTTT

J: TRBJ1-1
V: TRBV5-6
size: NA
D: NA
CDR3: CASSSRYTEAFF
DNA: TGTGCCAGCAGCTCGCGGTACACTGAAGCTTTCTTT

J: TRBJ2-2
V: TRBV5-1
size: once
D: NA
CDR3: CASSSPTGTNTGELFF
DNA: TGCGCCAGCAGCTCCCCTACCGGGACAAACACCGGGGAGCTGTTTTTT

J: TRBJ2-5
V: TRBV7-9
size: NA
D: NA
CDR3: CASSIFGEETQYF
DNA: TGTGCCAGCAGCATATTTGGGGAGGAGACCCAGTACTTC

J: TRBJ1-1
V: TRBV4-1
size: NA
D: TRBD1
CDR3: CASGDRGRDTEAFF
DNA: TGCGCCAGCGGCGACAGGGGGCGCGACACTGAAGCTTTCTTT

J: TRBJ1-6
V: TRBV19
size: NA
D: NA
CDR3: CASSSPDNSPLHF
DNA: TGTGCCAGTAGTTCTCCCGATAATTCACCCCTCCACTTT